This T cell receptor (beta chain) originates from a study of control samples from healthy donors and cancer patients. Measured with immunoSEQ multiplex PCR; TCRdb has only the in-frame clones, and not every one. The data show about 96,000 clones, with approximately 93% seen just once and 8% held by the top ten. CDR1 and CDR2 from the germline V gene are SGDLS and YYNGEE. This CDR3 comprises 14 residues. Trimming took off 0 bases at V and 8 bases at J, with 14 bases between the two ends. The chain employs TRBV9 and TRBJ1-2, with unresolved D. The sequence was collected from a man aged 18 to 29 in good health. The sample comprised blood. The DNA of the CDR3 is TGTGCCAGCAGCGTAGCGTTAGGGAGAGGGGGCTACACCTTC. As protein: CASSVALGRGGYTF. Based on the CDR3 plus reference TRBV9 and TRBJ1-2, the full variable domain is DSGVTQTPKHLITATGQRVTLRCSPRSGDLSVYWYQQSLDQGLQFLIQYYNGEERAKGNILERFSAQQFPDLHSELNLSSLELGDSALYFCASSVALGRGGYTFGSGTRLTVV.